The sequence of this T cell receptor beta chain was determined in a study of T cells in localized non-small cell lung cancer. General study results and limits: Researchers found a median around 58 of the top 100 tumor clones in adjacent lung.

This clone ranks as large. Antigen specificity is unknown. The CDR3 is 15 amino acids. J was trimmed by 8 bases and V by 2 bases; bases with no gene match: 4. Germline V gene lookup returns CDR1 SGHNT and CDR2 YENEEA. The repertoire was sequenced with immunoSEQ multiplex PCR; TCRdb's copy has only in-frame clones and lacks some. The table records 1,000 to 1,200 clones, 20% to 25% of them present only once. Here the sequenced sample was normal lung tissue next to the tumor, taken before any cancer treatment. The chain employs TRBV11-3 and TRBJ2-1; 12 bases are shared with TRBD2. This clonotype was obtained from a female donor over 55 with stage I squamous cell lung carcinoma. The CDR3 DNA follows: TGTGCCAGCAGCTTATCTAGCGGGAGGGTTGATGAGCAGTTCTTC. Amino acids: CASSLSSGRVDEQFF.